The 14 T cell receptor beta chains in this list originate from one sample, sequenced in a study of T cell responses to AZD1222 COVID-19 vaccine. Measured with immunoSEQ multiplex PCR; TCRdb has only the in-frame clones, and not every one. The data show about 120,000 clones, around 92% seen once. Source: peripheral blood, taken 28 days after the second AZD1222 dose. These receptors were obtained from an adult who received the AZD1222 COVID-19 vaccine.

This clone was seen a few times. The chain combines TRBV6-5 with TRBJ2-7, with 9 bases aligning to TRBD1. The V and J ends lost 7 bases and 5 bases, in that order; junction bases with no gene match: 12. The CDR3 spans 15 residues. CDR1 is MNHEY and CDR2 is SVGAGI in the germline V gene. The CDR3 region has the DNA TGTGCCAGCACTTTGACAGGGGGTGGGGACGACGAGCAGTACTTC. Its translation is CASTLTGGGDDEQYF.

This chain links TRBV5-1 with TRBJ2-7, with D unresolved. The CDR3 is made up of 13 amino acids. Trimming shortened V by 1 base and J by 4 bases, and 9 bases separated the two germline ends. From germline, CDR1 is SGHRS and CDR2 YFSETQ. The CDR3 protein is CASSLSAAYEQYF. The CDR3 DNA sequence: TGCGCCAGCAGCTTGAGTGCCGCTTACGAGCAGTACTTC.

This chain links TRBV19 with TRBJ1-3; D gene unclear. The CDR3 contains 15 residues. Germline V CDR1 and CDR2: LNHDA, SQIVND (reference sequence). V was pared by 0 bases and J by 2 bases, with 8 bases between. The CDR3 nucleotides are TGTGCCAGTAGTATAGACCAGTCAGCTGGAAACACCATATATTTT. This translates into CASSIDQSAGNTIYF.

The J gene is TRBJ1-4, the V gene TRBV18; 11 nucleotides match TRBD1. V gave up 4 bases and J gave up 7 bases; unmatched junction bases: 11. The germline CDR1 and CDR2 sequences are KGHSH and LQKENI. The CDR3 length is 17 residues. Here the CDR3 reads CASSLQSGQGAGEKLFF. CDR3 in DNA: TGTGCCAGCTCACTACAATCCGGACAGGGGGCAGGTGAAAAACTGTTTTTT.

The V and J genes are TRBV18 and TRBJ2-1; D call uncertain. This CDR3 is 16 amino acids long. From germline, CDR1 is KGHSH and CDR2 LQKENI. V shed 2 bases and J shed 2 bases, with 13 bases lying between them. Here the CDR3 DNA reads TGTGCCAGCTCACCAGCAACGACCCCCACCTACAATGAGCAGTTCTTC. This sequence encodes CASSPATTPTYNEQFF.

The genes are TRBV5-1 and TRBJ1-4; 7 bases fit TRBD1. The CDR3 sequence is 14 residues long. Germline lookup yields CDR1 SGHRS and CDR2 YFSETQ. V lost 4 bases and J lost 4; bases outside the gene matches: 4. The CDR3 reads CASSPGTDNEKLFF. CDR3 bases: TGCGCCAGCAGCCCCGGGACAGATAATGAAAAACTGTTTTTT.

The CDR3 loop reads CASGRSGAGYGYTF. CDR3 sequence (DNA): TGTGCCAGCGGCCGATCAGGGGCTGGCTATGGCTACACCTTC. The chain joins TRBV28 to TRBJ1-2; D possibly corresponds to TRBD1 (6 bases). The CDR3 loop spans 14 amino acids. CDR1 MDHEN and CDR2 SYDVKM come from the germline V gene. V was trimmed by 8 bases and J by 4 bases, leaving 17 bases between them.

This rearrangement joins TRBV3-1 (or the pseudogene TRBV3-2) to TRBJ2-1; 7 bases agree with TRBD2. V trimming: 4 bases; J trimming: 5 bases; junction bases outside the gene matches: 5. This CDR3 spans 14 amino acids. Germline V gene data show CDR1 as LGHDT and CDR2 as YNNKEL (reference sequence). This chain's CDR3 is CASSRWAGDNEQFF. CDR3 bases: TGTGCCAGCAGCCGCTGGGCGGGAGACAATGAGCAGTTCTTC.

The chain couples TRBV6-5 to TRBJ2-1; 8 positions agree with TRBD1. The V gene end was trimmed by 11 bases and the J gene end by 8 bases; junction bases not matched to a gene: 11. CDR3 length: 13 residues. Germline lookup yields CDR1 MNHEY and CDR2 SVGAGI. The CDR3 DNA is TGTGCCTCTCACGGACAGGGAAGATATGAGCAGTTCTTC. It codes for CASHGQGRYEQFF.

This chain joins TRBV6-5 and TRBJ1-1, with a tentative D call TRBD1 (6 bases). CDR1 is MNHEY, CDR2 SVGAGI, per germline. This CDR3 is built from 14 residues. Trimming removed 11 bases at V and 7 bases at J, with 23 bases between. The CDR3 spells CAAYMRGGRGEAFF. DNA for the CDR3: TGTGCCGCTTATATGCGCGGGGGGCGCGGTGAAGCTTTCTTT.

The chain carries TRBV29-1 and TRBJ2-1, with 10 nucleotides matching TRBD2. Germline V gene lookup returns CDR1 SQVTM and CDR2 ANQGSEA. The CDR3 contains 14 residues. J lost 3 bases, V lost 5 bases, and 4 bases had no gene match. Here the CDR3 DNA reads TGCAGCGTTCGGACTAGCGGAGACTACAATGAGCAGTTCTTC. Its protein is CSVRTSGDYNEQFF.

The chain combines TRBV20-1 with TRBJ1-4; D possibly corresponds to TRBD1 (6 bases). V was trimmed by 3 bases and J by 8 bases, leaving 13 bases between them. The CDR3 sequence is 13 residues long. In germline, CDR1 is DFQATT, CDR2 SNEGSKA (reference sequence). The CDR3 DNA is TGCAGTGCTAGTGGGCGAAGGGGGGAAAAACTGTTTTTT. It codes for CSASGRRGEKLFF.

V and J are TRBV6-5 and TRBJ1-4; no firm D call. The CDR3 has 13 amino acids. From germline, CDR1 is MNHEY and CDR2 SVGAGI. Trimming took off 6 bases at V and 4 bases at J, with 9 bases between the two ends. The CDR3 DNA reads TGTGCCAGCAGCGCGCAGGATAATGAAAAACTGTTTTTT. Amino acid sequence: CASSAQDNEKLFF.

The CDR3 nucleotides read TGTGCCAGCAGTTTAATAACTGCGGGGAACACTGAAGCTTTCTTT. It specifies CASSLITAGNTEAFF. The chain links TRBV28 to TRBJ1-1, with D unclear. This CDR3 spans 15 amino acids. Germline V gene data show CDR1 as MDHEN and CDR2 as SYDVKM. Trimming pared 2 bases from V and 1 base from J, leaving 11 bases between. Using reference TRBV28 and TRBJ1-1 for the parts outside the CDR3, the full variable domain is DVKVTQSSRYLVKRTGEKVFLECVQDMDHENMFWYRQDPGLGLRLIYFSYDVKMKEKGDIPEGYSVSREKKERFSLILESASTNQTSMYLCASSLITAGNTEAFFGQGTRLTVV.